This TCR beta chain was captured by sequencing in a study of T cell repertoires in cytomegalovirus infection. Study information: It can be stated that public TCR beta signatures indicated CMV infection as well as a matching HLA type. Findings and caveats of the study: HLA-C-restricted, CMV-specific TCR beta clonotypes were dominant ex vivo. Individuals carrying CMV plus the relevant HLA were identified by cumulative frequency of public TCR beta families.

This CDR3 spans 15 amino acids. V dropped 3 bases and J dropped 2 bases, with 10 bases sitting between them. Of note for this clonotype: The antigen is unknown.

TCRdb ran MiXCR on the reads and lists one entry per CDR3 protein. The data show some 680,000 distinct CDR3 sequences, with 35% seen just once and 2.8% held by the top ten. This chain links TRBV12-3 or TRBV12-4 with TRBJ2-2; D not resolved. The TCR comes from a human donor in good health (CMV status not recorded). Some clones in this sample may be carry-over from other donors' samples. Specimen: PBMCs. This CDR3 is CASSFWKSNTGELFF. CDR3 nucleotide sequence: TGTGCCAGCAGTTTCTGGAAGAGTAACACCGGGGAGCTGTTTTTT.